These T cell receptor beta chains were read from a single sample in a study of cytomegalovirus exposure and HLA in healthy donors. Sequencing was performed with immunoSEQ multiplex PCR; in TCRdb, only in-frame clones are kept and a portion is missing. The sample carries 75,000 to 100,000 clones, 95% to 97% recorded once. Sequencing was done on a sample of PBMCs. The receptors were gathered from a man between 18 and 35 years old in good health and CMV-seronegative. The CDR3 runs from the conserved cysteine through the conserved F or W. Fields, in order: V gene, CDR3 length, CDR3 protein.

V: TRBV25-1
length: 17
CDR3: CASSDRGSGRARYEQYF

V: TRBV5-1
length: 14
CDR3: CASSLRGGKETQYF

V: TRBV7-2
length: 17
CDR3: CASSFHQGLRAGNTIYF

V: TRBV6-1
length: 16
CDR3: CASSELARLSGNTIYF

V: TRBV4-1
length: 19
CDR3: CASSQEAGLAGFLSYEQYF

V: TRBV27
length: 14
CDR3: CASSFGGSNQPQHF

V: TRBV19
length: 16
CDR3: CASRAQRSGSYNEQFF

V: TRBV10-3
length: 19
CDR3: CAISGPGTSGRAVIYEQYF

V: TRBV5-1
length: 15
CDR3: CATRLAGSSTDTQYF

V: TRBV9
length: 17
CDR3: CASSVAGAGENTGELFF

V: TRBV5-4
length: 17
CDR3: CASSLAGKEQREEKLFF

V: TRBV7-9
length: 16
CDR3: CASSYRDLTGGRRYTF

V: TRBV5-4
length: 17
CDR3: CASSLTSGRIAQGEQYF

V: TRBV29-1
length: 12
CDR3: CSAEIGEETQYF

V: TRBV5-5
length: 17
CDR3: CASSLVGGGIKNQPQHF

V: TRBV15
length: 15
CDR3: CATSNLAGVGETQYF

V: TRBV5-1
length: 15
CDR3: CASSLVSSVYNEQFF

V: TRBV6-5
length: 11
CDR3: CASSYGGRQFF

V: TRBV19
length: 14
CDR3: CASSAGMRGNTIYF

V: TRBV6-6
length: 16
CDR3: CASSRTTLGSYNEQFF